The 31 T cell receptor beta chains given below trace back to one sample, sequenced in a study of radiation and T cells in renal cell carcinoma. Profiled with immunoSEQ multiplex PCR; TCRdb holds only in-frame clones, not every one. The sample lists roughly 49,000 clones, about 80% occurring once. The sample's time point: blood 2 weeks post-SBRT. Regarding treatment: 15 Gy SBRT to primary tumor, nephrectomy 4 weeks later. This specimen was blood, taken from a patient whose treatment included radiotherapy and nephrectomy. These receptor sequences come from a woman in her sixties or seventies with renal cell carcinoma.

The chain recombines TRBV19 with TRBJ1-1; tentatively, D is TRBD1 (5 bases). CDR1 and CDR2 from the germline V gene are LNHDA and SQIVND (reference sequence). CDR3 size: 13 residues. V gave up 1 base and J gave up 7 bases, with 10 bases separating them. The DNA for the CDR3 is TGTGCCAGTAGTATAGGTTTGAGGGGTGAAGCTTTCTTT. Translation gives CASSIGLRGEAFF.

The V gene is TRBV2, the J gene TRBJ1-5; D remains ambiguous. This CDR3 has 16 amino acids. Trimming left V 0 bases short and J 6 bases short, with 15 bases between. The V gene's germline CDR1 is SNHLY and CDR2 FYNNEI. The CDR3 loop reads CASSEALPKGGQPQHF. CDR3 bases: TGTGCCAGCAGTGAAGCGCTTCCGAAGGGCGGTCAGCCCCAGCATTTT.

V gene TRBV5-1 combines with J gene TRBJ2-3; possible D gene TRBD2, 6 bases. CDR3 length equals 16 residues. CDR1 is SGHRS, CDR2 YFSETQ, per germline. The germline V and J ends were trimmed by 4 bases and 2 bases, with 17 bases remaining between them. CDR3: CASSLEGRRDTDTQYF. DNA for the CDR3: TGCGCCAGCAGCCTGGAGGGAAGGAGGGACACAGATACGCAGTATTTT.

This chain uses TRBV29-1 with TRBJ2-7; 13 nucleotides line up with TRBD2. V shed 6 bases, J shed 5 bases, and the junction held 4 bases outside the gene matches. The CDR3 loop spans 13 amino acids. Germline loops: CDR1 SQVTM, CDR2 ANQGSEA. CDR3 DNA: TGCAGCGTCGGGACTAGCGGGATGCACGAGCAGTACTTC. Translation gives CSVGTSGMHEQYF.

This chain connects TRBV9 to TRBJ2-1; 16 bases agree with TRBD2. The CDR3 consists of 16 residues. Germline V CDR1 and CDR2: SGDLS, YYNGEE. Germline trimming cut 3 bases from V and 9 bases from J; bases unmatched to any gene: 6. The CDR3 here is CASSEGGLAGGVEQFF. CDR3 bases: TGTGCCAGCAGCGAAGGGGGACTAGCGGGAGGGGTTGAGCAGTTCTTC.

The sample holds one count of this clone. The chain uses TRBV7-9 and TRBJ2-5; the D is unclear. CDR1 and CDR2 (germline): SEHNR, FQNEAQ (reference sequence). The CDR3 runs to 15 residues. Trimming pared 5 bases from V and 5 bases from J, leaving 18 bases between. The CDR3 spells CASSPNPSRLETQYF. DNA for the CDR3: TGTGCCAGCAGCCCCAATCCCTCGAGGTTGGAGACCCAGTACTTC.

A few counts support this clone. J is TRBJ2-3 and V is TRBV5-4; 7 bases are shared with TRBD1. The CDR3 has 17 residues. Trimming at V came to 1 base and at J to 2 bases, leaving 10 bases not matched to a gene. The V gene's germline CDR1 is SGHNT and CDR2 YYREEE (reference sequence). The CDR3 region has the DNA TGTGCCAGCAGCTTGTATCTGAGGGGGCGCGTCACAGATACGCAGTATTTT. This encodes CASSLYLRGRVTDTQYF.

The genes are TRBV10-3 and TRBJ1-5; D call uncertain. There are 16 residues in the CDR3. CDR1 and CDR2 from the germline V gene are ENHRY and SYGVKD. Trimming pared 2 bases from V and 5 bases from J, leaving 16 bases between. CDR3 residues: CAISERAAHLDQPQHF. For the CDR3, the DNA is TGTGCCATCAGTGAGCGGGCAGCCCACTTGGATCAGCCCCAGCATTTT.

In nucleotides, the CDR3 is TGTGCCAGCAACACCGTGCCGCATTCCCAAGAGACCCAGTACTTC. Its translation is CASNTVPHSQETQYF. This rearrangement joins TRBV5-8 to TRBJ2-5; D unresolved. The V end was cut by 6 bases, the J end by 1 base, with 16 bases between. Germline lookup yields CDR1 SGHTS and CDR2 YDEGEE. This CDR3 is built from 15 residues.

Note on this clone: Other DNA sequences in this sample translate to the same CDR3. The rearrangement joins TRBV28 to TRBJ1-2; 7 bases are a match to TRBD1. This CDR3 has 13 amino acids. V gave up 3 bases and J gave up 2 bases; unmatched junction bases: 0. CDR1 and CDR2 (germline): MDHEN, SYDVKM. The CDR3 DNA reads TGTGCCAGCAGTTTGACAGGGAACTATGGCTACACCTTC. Translation gives CASSLTGNYGYTF.

The chain couples TRBV5-6 to TRBJ2-1; D gene ambiguous. V lost 3 bases to trimming and J lost 8 bases, with 18 bases between them. The CDR3 has 15 amino acids. Germline CDR1 is SGHDT and CDR2 is YYEEEE. In nucleotides, the CDR3 is TGTGCCAGCAGCTCCCCTTTAAGATCCACGCATGAGCAGTTCTTC. Encoded protein: CASSSPLRSTHEQFF.

V usage is TRBV7-9 and J usage is TRBJ1-4; D gene uncertain. V lost 5 bases, J lost 4 bases, and 14 bases lay in between. Germline V gene lookup returns CDR1 SEHNR and CDR2 FQNEAQ (reference sequence). The CDR3 totals 15 residues. This CDR3 is CASSNGQSFNEKLFF. DNA of the CDR3: TGTGCCAGCAGCAACGGCCAAAGCTTTAATGAAAAACTGTTTTTT.

The V and J genes are TRBV18 and TRBJ2-5; weak D call: TRBD2 (5 bases). The CDR3 contains 17 residues. Germline CDR1 KGHSH, CDR2 LQKENI. Trimming removed 1 base from V and 5 bases from J, with 20 bases in between. CDR3 protein: CASSPQNYDTPGETQYF. The DNA of the CDR3 is TGTGCCAGCTCACCACAAAATTATGACACCCCGGGGGAGACCCAGTACTTC. Filled out from reference TRBV18 and TRBJ2-5, the complete variable domain reads NAGVMQNPRHLVRRRGQEARLRCSPMKGHSHVYWYRQLPEEGLKFMVYLQKENIIDESGMPKERFSAEFPKEGPSILRIQQVVRGDSAAYFCASSPQNYDTPGETQYFGPGTRLLVL.

Only a few counts were recorded for this clone. This chain connects TRBV5-1 to TRBJ1-3; no reliable D call. Germline values: CDR1 SGHRS, CDR2 YFSETQ. Between the trimmed V and J ends, which lost 0 bases and 4 bases, there was a span of 14 bases. CDR3 length: 16 amino acids. The CDR3 DNA is TGCGCCAGCAGCTTGGTGACCGGGCTTACGGGAAACACCATATATTTT. It specifies CASSLVTGLTGNTIYF. The complete variable domain, with remaining parts taken from reference TRBV5-1 and TRBJ1-3, reads KAGVTQTPRYLIKTRGQQVTLSCSPISGHRSVSWYQQTPGQGLQFLFEYFSETQRNKGNFPGRFSGRQFSNSRSEMNVSTLELGDSALYLCASSLVTGLTGNTIYFGEGSWLTVV.

The chain carries TRBV28 and TRBJ1-4, with 7 positions matching TRBD1. V lost 7 bases, J lost 3 bases, and 5 bases stayed unmatched. Germline CDR1 MDHEN, CDR2 SYDVKM. The CDR3 has 14 residues. CDR3: CASTLGQSNEKLFF. The CDR3 bases are TGTGCCAGCACCCTGGGACAGTCTAATGAAAAACTGTTTTTT.

This chain connects TRBV30 to TRBJ1-2, with D hard to call. This CDR3 has 11 residues. Per germline, CDR1 GTSNPN and CDR2 SVGIG (reference sequence). V lost 1 base and J 4 bases, leaving 4 bases between the germline ends. For the CDR3, the DNA is TGTGCCTGGAGTGCTCTCTATGGCTACACCTTC. It translates to CAWSALYGYTF. Drawing the rest from reference TRBV30 and TRBJ1-2, the complete variable domain is SQTIHQWPATLVQPVGSPLSLECTVEGTSNPNLYWYRQAAGRGLQLLFYSVGIGQISSEVPQNLSASRPQDRQFILSSKKLLLSDSGFYLCAWSALYGYTFGSGTRLTVV.

The J gene is TRBJ2-1, the V gene TRBV29-1, with TRBD2 identical over 12 bases. With V trimmed by 1 base and J by 2 bases, 12 bases remained unmatched. The germline V gene has CDR1 SQVTM and CDR2 ANQGSEA. CDR3 length: 19 residues. CDR3 coding DNA: TGCAGCGTTGAAGTTGTCGGGGGACTAGCGGGTGGAGCCTACAATGAGCAGTTCTTC. Translated, it gives CSVEVVGGLAGGAYNEQFF.

The chain has TRBV19 and TRBJ2-6; 10 nucleotides match TRBD1. Germline V gene data show CDR1 as LNHDA and CDR2 as SQIVND (reference sequence). J was trimmed by 0 bases and V by 6 bases; bases with no gene match: 5. CDR3 length: 17 residues. CDR3 coding DNA: TGTGCCAGTAGCCGGGGACAGGGGTTCTCTGGGGCCAACGTCCTGACTTTC. Translation gives CASSRGQGFSGANVLTF. Full variable domain (missing parts from reference TRBV19 and TRBJ2-6): DGGITQSPKYLFRKEGQNVTLSCEQNLNHDAMYWYRQDPGQGLRLIYYSQIVNDFQKGDIAEGYSVSREKKESFPLTVTSAQKNPTAFYLCASSRGQGFSGANVLTFGAGSRLTVL.

V gene TRBV6-6 combines with J gene TRBJ2-3, with D hard to call. With 5 bases removed from V and 3 bases from J, the gap between germline ends came to 9 bases. This CDR3 contains 13 residues. The germline V gene has CDR1 MNHNY and CDR2 SVGAGI (reference sequence). CDR3 protein: CASSLSGTDTQYF. DNA of the CDR3: TGTGCCAGCAGTCTTTCCGGGACAGATACGCAGTATTTT.

The chain carries TRBV18 and TRBJ1-1; 8 bases match TRBD1. Trimming at V came to 2 bases and at J to 0 bases, leaving 8 bases not matched to a gene. The CDR3 runs to 17 residues. CDR1 KGHSH and CDR2 LQKENI come from the germline V gene. The CDR3 sequence is CASSPTTGAHLNTEAFF. CDR3 in DNA: TGTGCCAGCTCACCAACGACAGGGGCCCACCTGAACACTGAAGCTTTCTTT.

The genes are TRBV25-1 and TRBJ1-1; 8 bases fit TRBD1. The CDR3 has 12 amino acids. CDR1 is MGHDK, CDR2 SYGVNS, per germline. The trim removed 6 bases at V and 4 bases at J, leaving 1 base unmatched. For the CDR3, the DNA is TGTGCCAGCAGGACAGGGGCCACTGAAGCTTTCTTT. It codes for CASRTGATEAFF. The full variable domain, in which reference TRBV25-1 and TRBJ1-1 provide the parts outside the CDR3, is EADIYQTPRYLVIGTGKKITLECSQTMGHDKMYWYQQDPGMELHLIHYSYGVNSTEKGDLSSESTVSRIRTEHFPLTLESARPSHTSQYLCASRTGATEAFFGQGTRLTVV.

In its sample, this clone was seen many times. The V and J genes are TRBV6-5 and TRBJ2-7, with a weak D call TRBD2 (5 bases). Germline V lookup: CDR1 MNHEY, CDR2 SVGAGI. CDR3 length equals 15 residues. The V end was cut by 6 bases, the J end by 0 bases, with 15 bases between. The CDR3 coding sequence is TGTGCCAGCAGAAGGAGGCAGGAGAGCTCCTACGAGCAGTACTTC. Translated, it gives CASRRRQESSYEQYF.

V usage is TRBV6-6 and J usage is TRBJ2-1; 7 positions agree with TRBD2. Trimming at V came to 6 bases and at J to 9 bases, leaving 11 bases not matched to a gene. The CDR3 sequence is 14 residues long. Per the germline V gene, CDR1 is MNHNY and CDR2 is SVGAGI (reference sequence). CDR3 amino acids: CASREGLVLAEQFF. In nucleotides, the CDR3 is TGTGCCAGCAGAGAAGGACTAGTATTGGCTGAGCAGTTCTTC.

This sequence joins TRBV7-8 and TRBJ1-5; no clear D. CDR1 SGHVS and CDR2 FQNEAQ come from the germline V gene. This CDR3 has 17 residues. Trimming cost V 5 bases and J 0 bases, with 17 bases left between them. CDR3 sequence (DNA): TGTGCCAGCAGCCTCGCGGCCTCACCTTATAGCAATCAGCCCCAGCATTTT. This codes for CASSLAASPYSNQPQHF.

The rearrangement joins TRBV18 to TRBJ2-2, with 10 bases lining up with TRBD1. Germline CDR1 KGHSH, CDR2 LQKENI. Losses at the gene ends were 5 bases for V and 8 bases for J; bases not matched to a gene: 5. The CDR3 is 14 amino acids. In DNA form, the CDR3 reads TGTGCCAGCTCAACTCGACAGGGGGCTGGGGAGCTGTTTTTT. The encoded protein is CASSTRQGAGELFF.

The V and J genes are TRBV6-1 and TRBJ2-2; 8 bases map to TRBD1. CDR3 length: 16 residues. Trimming took 4 bases from V and 4 from J; bases not matched to a gene: 8. Germline V gene lookup returns CDR1 MNHNS and CDR2 SASEGT. The CDR3 is CASSARTGWVTGELFF. The CDR3 bases are TGTGCCAGCAGTGCCCGGACAGGGTGGGTCACCGGGGAGCTGTTTTTT.

The V gene is TRBV5-1, the J gene TRBJ2-3, with a weak D call TRBD1 (5 bases). CDR3 length: 12 residues. Germline CDR1 reads SGHRS; CDR2 reads YFSETQ. The V end was cut by 0 bases, the J end by 6 bases, with 5 bases between. The CDR3 nucleotides are TGCGCCAGCAGCTTGGACAGGGATACGCAGTATTTT. Translating gives CASSLDRDTQYF.

Comment on this clone: In the same sample, other DNA sequences code for this CDR3. In DNA, the CDR3 is TGCAGCGTTGATAGGGGCTATGGCTACACCTTC. Protein sequence: CSVDRGYGYTF. The gene calls are TRBV29-1 and TRBJ1-2; tentatively, D is TRBD1 (5 bases). This CDR3 is 11 amino acids long. Trimming shortened V by 3 bases and J by 4 bases, and 6 bases separated the two germline ends. Germline values: CDR1 SQVTM, CDR2 ANQGSEA.

The chain combines TRBV9 with TRBJ2-2, with D perhaps TRBD2 (6 bases). The CDR3 is 15 residues long. Looked up from germline, CDR1 is SGDLS and CDR2 is YYNGEE. Trimming shortened V by 0 bases and J by 5 bases, and 11 bases separated the two germline ends. CDR3 sequence reads: CASSVGSSETGELFF. The CDR3 DNA reads TGTGCCAGCAGCGTAGGTTCTAGCGAGACCGGGGAGCTGTTTTTT.

The J gene is TRBJ2-7, the V gene TRBV19; D may be TRBD2 (5 bases). Germline assignment: CDR1 LNHDA and CDR2 SQIVND (reference sequence). This CDR3 is built from 14 residues. Trimming pared 3 bases from V and 5 bases from J, leaving 14 bases between. In DNA form, the CDR3 reads TGTGCCAGTAGTATTCGCCGGGGAAGCGACGAGCAGTACTTC. Translating it yields CASSIRRGSDEQYF.

This rearrangement joins TRBV14 to TRBJ1-6; D unclear. The ends were cut back, 8 bases at V and 10 bases at J, with 15 bases in the middle. Germline CDR1 and CDR2: SGHDN and FVKESK. This CDR3 contains 13 residues. CDR3 loop: CASQREGDSPLHF. The CDR3 DNA reads as TGTGCCAGCCAGCGGGAGGGAGACTCACCCCTCCACTTT.